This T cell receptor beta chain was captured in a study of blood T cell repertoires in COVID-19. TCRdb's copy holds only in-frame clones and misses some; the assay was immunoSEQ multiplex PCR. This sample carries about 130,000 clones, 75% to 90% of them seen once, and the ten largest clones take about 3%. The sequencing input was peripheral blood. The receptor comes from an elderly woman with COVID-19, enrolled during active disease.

The CDR3 sequence is CASSENPTGYGYTF. Written as DNA, the CDR3 is TGTGCCAGCAGTGAGAACCCCACCGGCTATGGCTACACCTTC. The V call is TRBV6-1, the J call TRBJ1-2; D gene unclear. CDR1 is MNHNS, CDR2 SASEGT, per germline. This CDR3 has 14 residues. V lost 3 bases, J lost 4 bases, and 12 bases lay in between.